This T cell receptor beta chain was found in a study of T cell changes during pregnancy in multiple sclerosis (dated by TCRdb to the late 2010s). Background for the entire study: In women with multiple sclerosis, the researchers looked at how the T cell repertoire shifted as pregnancy progressed.

CDR1 MNHEY and CDR2 SMNVEV were looked up in the germline V gene (reference sequence). For this chain, trimming is 5 bases at the V end and 4 bases at the J end, and the number of junction bases without a gene match is 6. There are 15 amino acids in the CDR3, from cysteine to phenylalanine inclusive. The entry retains the CDR3 DNA only, 45 bases that are in frame from base 1. Libraries were built with the immunoSEQ multiplex PCR assay. TCRdb took over this immuneACCESS table, retaining in-frame rearrangements with V and J assigned. Such tables are incomplete; in checked studies, under half of the missing clones stem from an unresolved V gene, and the remainder is unexplained. This sample holds around 130,000 clones; 96% were observed only once. The ten largest clones take up about 0.42% of the sample. Comment on this clone: Which antigen it targets is not known. Per-nucleotide qualities are absent, and no much larger clonotype sits a single base away.

This TCR was sampled from a female donor with multiple sclerosis, enrolled in a pregnancy study. The sample was peripheral blood, taken after pregnancy. The chain is made from TRBV27 and TRBJ2-2, with 8 junctional bases fitting TRBD1. The DNA is TGTGCCAGCAGTGGACAGGGTGCGGCCACCGGGGAGCTGTTTTTT. Translated, it gives CASSGQGAATGELFF.